The 14 T cell receptor beta chains below come from one sample, sequenced in a study of control samples from healthy donors and cancer patients. Generated by immunoSEQ multiplex PCR, the TCRdb table keeps only in-frame clones and is missing some. The sample has over 30,000 clones, around 87% seen once. The sequenced sample consisted of PBMCs. The receptors were gathered from a woman aged 40 to 49 with lung cancer.

The chain employs TRBV2 and TRBJ2-7, with D possibly matching TRBD1 (5 bases). From germline, CDR1 is SNHLY and CDR2 FYNNEI. Trimming cost V 7 bases and J 3 bases, with 13 bases left between them. This CDR3 is built from 13 residues. DNA of the CDR3: TGTGCCAGCACAGGGTTTGGGATCTACGAGCAGTACTTC. Translated, it gives CASTGFGIYEQYF.

The chain combines TRBV4-3 with TRBJ2-1; D is possibly TRBD1 (6 bases). Trimming pared 0 bases from V and 9 bases from J, leaving 15 bases between. This CDR3 is 15 amino acids long. Germline CDR1 is LGHNA and CDR2 is YSLEER. The CDR3 here is CASSQDWQGSGEQFF. Written as DNA, the CDR3 is TGCGCCAGCAGCCAAGATTGGCAGGGGTCGGGTGAGCAGTTCTTC.

This chain uses TRBV30 with TRBJ2-2; 7 nucleotides line up with TRBD1. Germline CDR1 is GTSNPN and CDR2 is SVGIG (reference sequence). The CDR3 runs 14 residues. V trimming: 6 bases; J trimming: 5 bases; junction bases outside the gene matches: 9. CDR3 bases: TGTGCCTGCCGACTCGGGACAGCGACCGGGGAGCTGTTTTTT. Translating it yields CACRLGTATGELFF.

This clone has just one count. The V gene is TRBV2, the J gene TRBJ2-3, with 7 bases matching TRBD1. The germline V gene has CDR1 SNHLY and CDR2 FYNNEI. The J segment lost 0 bases and the V segment lost 7 bases, leaving 10 bases of the junction unmatched. CDR3 length: 16 residues. The CDR3, as DNA: TGTGCCAGCAACCCCCGGGACAGCGTTAGCACAGATACGCAGTATTTT. Its protein is CASNPRDSVSTDTQYF. The full variable domain, completed using reference TRBV2 and TRBJ2-3, is EPEVTQTPSHQVTQMGQEVILRCVPISNHLYFYWYRQILGQKVEFLVSFYNNEISEKSEIFDDQFSVERPDGSNFTLKIRSTKLEDSAMYFCASNPRDSVSTDTQYFGPGTRLTVL.

This clone was detected once. The chain employs TRBV27 and TRBJ1-1; D is uncertain. The ends were cut back, 1 base at V and 1 base at J, with 7 bases in the middle. The CDR3 is 14 residues long. In germline, CDR1 is MNHEY, CDR2 SMNVEV (reference sequence). The CDR3 loop reads CASSLLSANTEAFF. As DNA, the CDR3 is TGTGCCAGCAGTTTATTGTCCGCGAACACTGAAGCTTTCTTT.

The chain carries TRBV3-1 (or the pseudogene TRBV3-2) and TRBJ2-1; D gene uncertain. V lost 3 bases, J lost 5 bases, and 5 bases lay in between. The V gene's germline CDR1 is LGHDT and CDR2 YNNKEL (reference sequence). This CDR3 contains 12 residues. In nucleotides, the CDR3 is TGTGCCAGCAGCCAGTACAACAATGAGCAGTTCTTC. Its translation: CASSQYNNEQFF.

The chain has TRBV4-1 and TRBJ1-2; no firm D call. The germline V gene has CDR1 MGHRA and CDR2 YSYEKL. V gave up 3 bases and J gave up 0 bases, with 14 bases separating them. The CDR3 runs to 16 residues. As DNA, the CDR3 is TGCGCCAGCAGCCAGAACACAGCGCTAGCTAACTATGGCTACACCTTC. This translates into CASSQNTALANYGYTF.

The rearrangement joins TRBV7-3 to TRBJ2-2; 12 bases are a match to TRBD1. The ends lost 4 bases at V and 4 bases at J; junction bases unmatched: 7. Germline V gives CDR1 SGHTA, CDR2 FQGTGA. The CDR3 has 17 residues. DNA for the CDR3: TGTGCCAGCAGCTCCATGGGACAGGGGGCAGGCACCGGGGAGCTGTTTTTT. Protein sequence: CASSSMGQGAGTGELFF.

CDR3: CASSSRHQGQGNYGYTF. The CDR3 bases are TGTGCCAGCAGCTCAAGACACCAGGGACAGGGGAACTATGGCTACACCTTC. J is TRBJ1-2 and V is TRBV13; 10 bases align to TRBD1. The germline CDR1 and CDR2 sequences are PRHDT and FYEKMQ (reference sequence). This CDR3 is 17 amino acids long. V gave up 4 bases and J gave up 2 bases; unmatched junction bases: 10.

This clone has a single count. The chain uses TRBV2 and TRBJ2-1; 9 bases match TRBD1. V lost 6 bases and J lost 4; bases outside the gene matches: 4. Germline loops: CDR1 SNHLY, CDR2 FYNNEI. This CDR3 is built from 14 residues. DNA for the CDR3: TGTGCCAGCAGCAGGGACAGGGAGTACAATGAGCAGTTCTTC. Translated, it gives CASSRDREYNEQFF.

The CDR3 nucleotides are TGTGCCACCAGCAGAGAGGGGGTTACTGAAGCTTTCTTT. This gives the protein CATSREGVTEAFF. V and J are TRBV15 and TRBJ1-1; weak D call: TRBD1 (5 bases). CDR3 size: 13 residues. The germline CDR1 and CDR2 sequences are LNHNV and YYDKDF (reference sequence). V was pared by 0 bases and J by 5 bases, with 7 bases between.

The chain employs TRBV11-3 and TRBJ2-7, with 9 bases lining up with TRBD2. Germline loops: CDR1 SGHNT, CDR2 YENEEA. This CDR3 contains 14 residues. The V and J ends lost 4 bases and 5 bases, in that order; junction bases with no gene match: 6. CDR3 sequence reads: CASSSGLARDEQYF. Here the CDR3 DNA reads TGTGCCAGCAGCTCGGGACTAGCCCGAGACGAGCAGTACTTC. The complete variable domain, with remaining parts taken from reference TRBV11-3 and TRBJ2-7, reads EAGVVQSPRYKIIEKKQPVAFWCNPISGHNTLYWYLQNLGQGPELLIRYENEEAVDDSQLPKDRFSAERLKGVDSTLKIQPAELGDSAVYLCASSSGLARDEQYFGPGTRLTVT.

The chain couples TRBV7-9 to TRBJ2-7; D is ambiguous. The CDR3 consists of 14 residues. Per germline, CDR1 SEHNR and CDR2 FQNEAQ (reference sequence). The V end lost 5 bases, the J end lost 3 bases, and 14 bases lay between the germline ends. The CDR3 bases are TGTGCCAGCAGCCCACCCTATAGAGACTACGAGCAGTACTTC. Its translation is CASSPPYRDYEQYF.

V usage is TRBV14 and J usage is TRBJ1-1, with D possibly matching TRBD1 (5 bases). Trimming stripped 0 bases from V and 11 bases from J, with 13 bases between. The length of the CDR3 is 13 residues. The V gene's germline CDR1 is SGHDN and CDR2 FVKESK. CDR3 coding DNA: TGTGCCAGCAGCCAAGATCTCCAGGGAGACGCTTTCTTT. Amino acids: CASSQDLQGDAFF. Looking up the rest from reference TRBV14 and TRBJ1-1 gives the full variable domain: EAGVTQFPSHSVIEKGQTVTLRCDPISGHDNLYWYRRVMGKEIKFLLHFVKESKQDESGMPNNRFLAERTGGTYSTLKVQPAELEDSGVYFCASSQDLQGDAFFGQGTRLTVV.